This TCR beta chain appears in the sequencing data of a study of blood T cell repertoires in COVID-19. Overall study context: The United States, Italy and Spain supplied acute and convalescent COVID-19 samples. The analysed material was cDNA or gDNA that came from T cells, B-cell-depleted T cells, or PBMCs.

TCRdb's copy holds only in-frame clones and misses some; the assay was immunoSEQ multiplex PCR. The data contain nearly 55,000 clones, 85% to 90% of them singletons. In germline, CDR1 is MNHEY, CDR2 SVGEGT. The V and J ends lost 0 bases and 4 bases, in that order; junction bases with no gene match: 8. The CDR3 spans 17 residues. The chain recombines TRBV6-2 or TRBV6-3 with TRBJ2-3, with 9 bases aligning to TRBD2. The sequence came from a man in his sixties or seventies with active COVID-19. Specimen: peripheral blood. In nucleotides, the CDR3 is TGTGCCAGCAGTTACTCTAGCGGGGGCCCCTCCCCAGATACGCAGTATTTT. Translated: CASSYSSGGPSPDTQYF.